This T cell receptor beta chain comes out of a study of shared clonotypes between healthy human individuals. Sequencing was performed with immunoSEQ multiplex PCR; in TCRdb, only in-frame clones are kept and a portion is missing. Here the sample spans roughly 2,000,000 clones, about 94% being singletons. This CDR3 is 16 amino acids long. Germline V gene sequence: CDR1 MGHRA, CDR2 YSYEKL. Germline trimming cut 0 bases from V and 6 bases from J; bases unmatched to any gene: 9. Naive CD8 cells, CD45RO-negative and positively selected for CCR7, excluded terminally differentiated effector memory CD45RA+ cells. Only Caucasian adults living in Nashville, Tennessee made up the donor group.

The sample consisted of naive CD8+ T cells sorted from blood. The rearrangement links TRBV4-1 to TRBJ2-7; 9 positions match TRBD2. The receptor was isolated from a young man in good health. CDR3 sequence (DNA): TGCGCCAGCAGCCAAGAACCAGCGGGGGGAAACGGCGAGCAGTACTTC. Translating it yields CASSQEPAGGNGEQYF.